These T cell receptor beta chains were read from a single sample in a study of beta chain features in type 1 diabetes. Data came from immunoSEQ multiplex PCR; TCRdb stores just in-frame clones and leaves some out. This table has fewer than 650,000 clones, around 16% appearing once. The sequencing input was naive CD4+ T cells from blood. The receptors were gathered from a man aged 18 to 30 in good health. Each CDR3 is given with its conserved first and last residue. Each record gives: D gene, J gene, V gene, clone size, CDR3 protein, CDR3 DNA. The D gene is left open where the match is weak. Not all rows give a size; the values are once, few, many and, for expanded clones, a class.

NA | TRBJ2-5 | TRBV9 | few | CASSPLQRREETQYF | TGTGCCAGCAGCCCCCTACAGCGAAGGGAAGAGACCCAGTACTTC
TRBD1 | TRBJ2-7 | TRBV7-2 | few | CASSSDRVKGEQYF | TGTGCCAGCAGCTCGGACAGGGTTAAGGGCGAGCAGTACTTC
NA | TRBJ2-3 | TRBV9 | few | CASSVSGLLTDTQYF | TGTGCCAGCAGCGTCTCGGGACTCCTCACAGATACGCAGTATTTT
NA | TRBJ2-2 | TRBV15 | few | CATSRGKDTNTGELFF | TGTGCCACCAGCAGAGGAAAGGACACGAACACCGGGGAGCTGTTTTTT
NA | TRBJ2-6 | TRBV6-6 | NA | CASSEVAAGANVLTF | TGTGCCAGCAGTGAGGTGGCAGCTGGGGCCAACGTCCTGACTTTC
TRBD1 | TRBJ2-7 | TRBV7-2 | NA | CASSRTGNSYEQYF | TGTGCCAGCAGCCGGACAGGGAACTCCTACGAGCAGTACTTC
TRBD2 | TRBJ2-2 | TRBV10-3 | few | CAIIPSGRAGSRVTGELFF | TGTGCCATCATTCCTAGCGGGAGGGCCGGGAGTCGTGTGACCGGGGAGCTGTTTTTT
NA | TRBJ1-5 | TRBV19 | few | CASNPGGDSNQPQHF | TGTGCCAGTAATCCGGGAGGGGACAGCAATCAGCCCCAGCATTTT
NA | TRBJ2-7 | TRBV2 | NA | CASRSLAAIIYEQYF | TGTGCCAGCAGGTCCTTAGCGGCTATAATCTACGAGCAGTACTTC
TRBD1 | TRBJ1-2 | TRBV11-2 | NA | CASSLVRTGSFNYGYTF | TGTGCCAGCAGCTTAGTAAGGACAGGCTCCTTTAACTATGGCTACACCTTC
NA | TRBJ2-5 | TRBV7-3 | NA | CASSLEVKGGETQYF | TGTGCCAGCAGCTTGGAGGTTAAAGGAGGAGAGACCCAGTACTTC
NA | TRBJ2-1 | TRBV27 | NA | CASSARGTYNEQFF | TGTGCCAGCAGTGCGCGGGGCACCTACAATGAGCAGTTCTTC
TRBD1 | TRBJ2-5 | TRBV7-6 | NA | CASSLAAAGGGFKETQYF | TGTGCCAGCAGCTTAGCGGCGGCAGGGGGCGGTTTTAAAGAGACCCAGTACTTC
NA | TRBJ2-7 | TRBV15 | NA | CATSRMELGSSYEQYF | TGTGCCACCAGCAGGATGGAACTGGGGAGCTCCTACGAGCAGTACTTC
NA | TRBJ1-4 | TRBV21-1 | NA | CASSSRPPGQGWGNEKLFF | TGTGCCAGCAGCAGCCGACCTCCGGGACAGGGGTGGGGTAATGAAAAACTGTTTTTT
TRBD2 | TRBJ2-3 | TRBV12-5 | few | CASGFGLAGDTDTQYF | TGTGCTAGTGGTTTCGGACTAGCGGGAGACACAGATACGCAGTATTTT
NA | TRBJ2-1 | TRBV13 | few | CASSLGLVNEQFF | TGTGCCAGCAGCTTGGGGCTAGTCAATGAGCAGTTCTTC
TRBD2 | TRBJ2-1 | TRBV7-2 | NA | CASSLGLGLAAYNEQFF | TGTGCCAGCAGCTTAGGACTGGGACTAGCGGCCTACAATGAGCAGTTCTTC
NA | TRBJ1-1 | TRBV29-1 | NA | CSVDRGNTEAFF | TGCAGCGTTGACAGGGGAAACACTGAAGCTTTCTTT
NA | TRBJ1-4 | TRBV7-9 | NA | CASSLAQGSRLFF | TGTGCCAGCAGCTTAGCGCAGGGTTCGAGACTGTTTTTT
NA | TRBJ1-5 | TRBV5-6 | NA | CASSLVGEALNQPQHF | TGTGCCAGCAGCTTGGTCGGGGAGGCCCTCAATCAGCCCCAGCATTTT
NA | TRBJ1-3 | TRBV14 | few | CASSWSRNTIYF | TGTGCCAGCAGCTGGAGTAGAAACACCATATATTTT
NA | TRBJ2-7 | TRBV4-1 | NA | CASSLATSNYEQYF | TGCGCCAGCAGCCTCGCGACAAGTAACTACGAGCAGTACTTC
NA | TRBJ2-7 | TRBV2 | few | CASSAKAYEQYF | TGTGCCAGCAGTGCGAAGGCCTACGAGCAGTACTTC
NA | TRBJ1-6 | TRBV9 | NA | CASSVIPQGLNSPLHF | TGTGCCAGCAGCGTCATACCGCAGGGATTAAATTCACCCCTCCACTTT
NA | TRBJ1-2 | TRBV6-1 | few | CASSEVRLAGYTF | TGTGCCAGCAGTGAAGTCCGCCTCGCGGGCTACACCTTC
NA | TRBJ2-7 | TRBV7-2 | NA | CASSLVDAYEQYF | TGTGCCAGCAGCTTGGTGGATGCCTACGAGCAGTACTTC
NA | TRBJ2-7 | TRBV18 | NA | CASSPLGDTNYEQYF | TGTGCCAGCTCACCACTAGGTGACACGAACTACGAGCAGTACTTC
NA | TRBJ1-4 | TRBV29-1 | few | CSVEDRAVPGGEKLFF | TGCAGCGTTGAAGATCGGGCAGTACCCGGGGGCGAAAAACTGTTTTTT
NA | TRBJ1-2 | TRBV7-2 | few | CASSLAGQGYGYTF | TGTGCCAGCAGCTTAGCGGGACAAGGCTATGGCTACACCTTC
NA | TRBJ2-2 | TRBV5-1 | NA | CASSLGARLPGELFF | TGCGCCAGCAGCTTGGGGGCGCGGTTGCCCGGGGAGCTGTTTTTT
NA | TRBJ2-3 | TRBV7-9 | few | CASSFPTGGTDTQYF | TGTGCCAGCAGCTTCCCTACGGGAGGCACAGATACGCAGTATTTT
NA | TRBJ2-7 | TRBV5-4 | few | CASSLSTGHEQYF | TGTGCCAGCAGCCTCTCCACAGGGCACGAGCAGTACTTC
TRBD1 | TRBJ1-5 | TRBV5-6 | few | CASSSLPDRGHQPQHF | TGTGCCAGCAGCTCCCTACCGGACAGGGGGCATCAGCCCCAGCATTTT
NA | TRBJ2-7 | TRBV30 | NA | CAWSVGGYEQYF | TGTGCCTGGAGTGTAGGGGGCTACGAGCAGTACTTC
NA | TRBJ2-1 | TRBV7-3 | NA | CASSLDRDNEQFF | TGTGCCAGCAGCTTGGACAGAGACAATGAGCAGTTCTTC
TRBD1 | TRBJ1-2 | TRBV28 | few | CASSSVTGYYGYTF | TGTGCCAGCAGTTCGGTGACAGGGTACTATGGCTACACCTTC
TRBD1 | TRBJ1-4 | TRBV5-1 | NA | CASSPDRGDEKLFF | TGCGCCAGCAGCCCGGACAGGGGAGATGAAAAACTGTTTTTT
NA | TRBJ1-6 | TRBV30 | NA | CAWSVGGGHNSPLHF | TGTGCCTGGAGTGTAGGGGGGGGCCATAATTCACCCCTCCACTTT
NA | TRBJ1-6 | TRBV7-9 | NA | CASSPAISSSYNSPLHF | TGTGCCAGCAGCCCTGCTATAAGCAGCTCCTATAATTCACCCCTCCACTTT
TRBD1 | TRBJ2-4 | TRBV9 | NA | CASSVGGDRGRNIQYF | TGTGCCAGCAGCGTAGGTGGGGACAGGGGGAGGAACATTCAGTACTTC
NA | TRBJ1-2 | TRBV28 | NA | CASKRRDYGYTF | TGTGCCAGCAAGCGGAGGGACTATGGCTACACCTTC
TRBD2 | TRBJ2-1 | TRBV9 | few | CASSVVVTSAYNEQFF | TGTGCCAGCAGCGTAGTTGTGACTAGCGCCTACAATGAGCAGTTCTTC
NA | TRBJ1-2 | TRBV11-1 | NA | CASSLDRTSPYGYTF | TGTGCCAGCAGCTTAGATCGGACAAGTCCGTATGGCTACACCTTC
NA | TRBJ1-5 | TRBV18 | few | CASSPTGKGQPQHF | TGTGCCAGCTCACCAACAGGGAAGGGGCAGCCCCAGCATTTT
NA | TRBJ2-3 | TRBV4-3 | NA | CASSQDRGPRNTDTQYF | TGCGCCAGCAGCCAAGATCGGGGGCCACGGAACACAGATACGCAGTATTTT